This T cell receptor beta chain stems from a study of OX40 agonist ivuxolimab in advanced cancers. Libraries were prepared by immunoSEQ multiplex PCR; TCRdb keeps only in-frame clonotypes and omits some of them. Among fewer than 65,000 clones listed, about 90% were seen once. This CDR3 is 15 amino acids long. V was clipped by 3 bases and J by 4 bases, with 13 bases between them. Looked up from germline, CDR1 is MDHEN and CDR2 is SYDVKM. For this clone: Its antigen is unidentified.

The study's findings and limits: Clonal expansion from baseline to week 6 occurred in both CD4+ and CD8+ T cells. Expanded clones belonging to CD8+ T cells outnumbered, on average, those of CD4+.

The input for sequencing was CD4+ or CD8+ T cells sorted from blood, taken in a trial of the OX40 agonist ivuxolimab. The origin of this receptor is an adult with an advanced solid tumor such as melanoma, head and neck, liver or kidney cancer. This chain joins TRBV28 and TRBJ2-4; the D is unclear. The CDR3 is CASSFAHGVKNIQYF. CDR3 in DNA: TGTGCCAGCAGTTTCGCACACGGCGTGAAAAACATTCAGTACTTC.